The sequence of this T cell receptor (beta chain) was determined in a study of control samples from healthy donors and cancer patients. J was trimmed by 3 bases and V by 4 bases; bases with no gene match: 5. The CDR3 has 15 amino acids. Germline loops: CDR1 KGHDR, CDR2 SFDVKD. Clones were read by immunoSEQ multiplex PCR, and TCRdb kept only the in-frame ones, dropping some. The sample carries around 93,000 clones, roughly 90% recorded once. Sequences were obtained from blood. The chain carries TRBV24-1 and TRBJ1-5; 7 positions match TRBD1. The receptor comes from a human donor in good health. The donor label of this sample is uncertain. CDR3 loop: CATSDQGQINQPQHF. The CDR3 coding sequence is TGTGCCACCAGTGACCAGGGACAGATCAATCAGCCCCAGCATTTT.